This T cell receptor beta chain was recorded in a study of blood T cell repertoires in COVID-19. The overall study: Acute and convalescent COVID-19 specimens originated in the United States, Italy and Spain. The cDNA or gDNA used as material had been derived from T cells, B-cell-depleted T cells, or PBMCs.

With 3 bases removed from V and 2 bases from J, the gap between germline ends came to 7 bases. The CDR3 spans 13 residues. As originally analysed: The assay estimated nucleated cells by amplifying reference gene primers. This table comes from immunoSEQ multiplex PCR, and its TCRdb copy is limited to in-frame clones, with some not included. V, J and clone size reflect that table, while D and trimming were determined from the DNA. The sample records about 73,000 clones, 83% being singletons. The chain has TRBV12-3 or TRBV12-4 and TRBJ1-1, with D perhaps matching TRBD1 (6 bases). This sequence was found in a woman between 55 and 75 years old with acute or convalescent COVID-19. The sequenced sample was peripheral blood. The CDR3 coding sequence is TGTGCCAGCAGTTTGGACAGCAACACTGAAGCTTTCTTT. This codes for CASSLDSNTEAFF.